The rows below give T cell receptor beta chains drawn from one sample of a study of blood T cell repertoires in COVID-19. Produced via immunoSEQ multiplex PCR; TCRdb's table is partial and in-frame only. The profile shows about 200,000 clones, roughly 90% of them singletons. Material for sequencing was PBMCs or T cells enriched from blood (not recorded which). The origin of the receptors is a woman under 30 who had recovered from COVID-19. CDR3s include the opening cysteine and the closing phenylalanine or tryptophan. A D gene is named only where the DNA matches it firmly. Some rows mark clone size as missing; the rest say once, few, many or name a class of expanded clone.

DNA,CDR3,size,D,V,J
TGTGCCAGCAGCCAAGACCTAAATAATGAAAAACTGTTTTTT,CASSQDLNNEKLFF,.,.,TRBV3-1/TRBV3-2,TRBJ1-4
TGTGCCAGCAGCCAAGATAAAGGGGGGGGAACCTACGAGCAGTACTTC,CASSQDKGGGTYEQYF,.,.,TRBV4-2,TRBJ2-7
TGCGCCAGCAGCCTGGACAGGCATGGCTACACCTTC,CASSLDRHGYTF,.,TRBD1,TRBV5-1,TRBJ1-2
TGTGCCAGCAGCAGGGACAGGAGAAACACCATATATTTT,CASSRDRRNTIYF,.,TRBD1,TRBV14,TRBJ1-3
TGTGCCAGCAGCTTTTATAGAACTACCTATAATTCACCCCTCCACTTT,CASSFYRTTYNSPLHF,.,.,TRBV5-6,TRBJ1-6
TGTGCCAGTAGTATAGATCCACCGGGACAAAGCACAGATACGCAGTATTTT,CASSIDPPGQSTDTQYF,.,.,TRBV19,TRBJ2-3
TGTGCCAGCAGCGTAGGTATTTCAGTGTATGGCTACACCTTC,CASSVGISVYGYTF,.,.,TRBV9,TRBJ1-2
TGTGCCTGGACCAGCGGGGGGGCAGAGGTCGGGGAGCTGTTTTTT,CAWTSGGAEVGELFF,medium-sized,TRBD2,TRBV30,TRBJ2-2
TGTGCCAGCACCACTCCGGTCGAGGGGGGACAGGATGGCTACACCTTC,CASTTPVEGGQDGYTF,.,TRBD1,TRBV28,TRBJ1-2
TGTGCCAGCAGTTATGGCCGGGACAGGGATAGGTATTGGTATGGCTACACCTTC,CASSYGRDRDRYWYGYTF,.,TRBD1,TRBV28,TRBJ1-2
TGTGCCAGCAGCGCGACTAGCGGGGGCCTCACCTACGAGCAGTACTTC,CASSATSGGLTYEQYF,once,TRBD2,TRBV9,TRBJ2-7
TGTGCCAGCAGCTTGTATTTATTCTCCTACAATGAGCAGTTCTTC,CASSLYLFSYNEQFF,.,.,TRBV5-6,TRBJ2-1
TGTGCCAGCAGCCAAGTGCGGGGGACGCAGTATTTT,CASSQVRGTQYF,.,TRBD2,TRBV3-1/TRBV3-2,TRBJ2-3
TGTGCCAGCAGCTTTGGGGACAGTTACTACGAGCAGTACTTC,CASSFGDSYYEQYF,.,TRBD1,TRBV5-4,TRBJ2-7
TGTGCCGCGGCGGGGGTTCTAGGGCGTGATTCACCCCTCCACTTT,CAAAGVLGRDSPLHF,.,.,TRBV30,TRBJ1-6
TGTGCCACCAGCAGAGATTTATCGGGTTTCGCAGCTTTCTTT,CATSRDLSGFAAFF,few,.,TRBV15,TRBJ1-1
TGTGCCAGCAGTTACTTCAGCGTTAATCAGCCCCAGCATTTT,CASSYFSVNQPQHF,.,.,TRBV6-2/TRBV6-3,TRBJ1-5
TGTGCCAGCAGCTTATTCGAGACAGGGATGACCGGGGAGCTGTTTTTT,CASSLFETGMTGELFF,.,TRBD1,TRBV7-6,TRBJ2-2